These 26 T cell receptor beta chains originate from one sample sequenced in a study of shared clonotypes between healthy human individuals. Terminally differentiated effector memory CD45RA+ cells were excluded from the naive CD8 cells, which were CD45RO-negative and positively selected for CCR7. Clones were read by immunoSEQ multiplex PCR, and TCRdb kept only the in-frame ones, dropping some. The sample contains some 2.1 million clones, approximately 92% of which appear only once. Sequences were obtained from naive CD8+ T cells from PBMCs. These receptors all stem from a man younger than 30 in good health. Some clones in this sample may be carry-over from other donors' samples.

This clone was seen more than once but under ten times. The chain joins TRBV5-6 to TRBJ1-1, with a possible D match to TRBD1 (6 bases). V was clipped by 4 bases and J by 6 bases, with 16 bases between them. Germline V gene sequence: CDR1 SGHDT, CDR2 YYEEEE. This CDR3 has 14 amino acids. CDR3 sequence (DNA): TGTGCCAGCAGCCCCCCACAGGGAGCCTCTGAAGCTTTCTTT. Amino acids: CASSPPQGASEAFF. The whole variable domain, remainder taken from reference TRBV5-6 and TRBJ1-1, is DAGVTQSPTHLIKTRGQQVTLRCSPKSGHDTVSWYQQALGQGPQFIFQYYEEEERQRGNFPDRFSGHQFPNYSSELNVNALLLGDSALYLCASSPPQGASEAFFGQGTRLTVV.

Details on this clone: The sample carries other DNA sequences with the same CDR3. Written as DNA, the CDR3 is TGTGCCAGCAGTTTACTGGGCCAAGAGACCCAGTACTTC. This gives the protein CASSLLGQETQYF. The chain carries TRBV27 and TRBJ2-5; no definite D call. The CDR3 has 13 amino acids. Trimming left V 2 bases short and J 1 base short, with 5 bases between. CDR1 and CDR2 (germline): MNHEY, SMNVEV (reference sequence).

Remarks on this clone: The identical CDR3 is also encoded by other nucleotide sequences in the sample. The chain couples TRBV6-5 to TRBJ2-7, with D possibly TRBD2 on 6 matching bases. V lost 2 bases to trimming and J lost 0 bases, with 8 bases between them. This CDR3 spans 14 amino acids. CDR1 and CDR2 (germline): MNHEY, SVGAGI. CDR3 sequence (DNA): TGTGCCAGCAGTTACGGGCGGGACTCCTACGAGCAGTACTTC. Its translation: CASSYGRDSYEQYF.

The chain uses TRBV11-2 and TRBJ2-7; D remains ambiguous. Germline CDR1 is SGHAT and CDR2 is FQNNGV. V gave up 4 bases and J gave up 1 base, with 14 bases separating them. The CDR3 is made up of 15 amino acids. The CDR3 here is CASSSQQDRSYEQYF. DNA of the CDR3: TGTGCCAGCAGCTCCCAGCAGGACCGGTCCTACGAGCAGTACTTC.

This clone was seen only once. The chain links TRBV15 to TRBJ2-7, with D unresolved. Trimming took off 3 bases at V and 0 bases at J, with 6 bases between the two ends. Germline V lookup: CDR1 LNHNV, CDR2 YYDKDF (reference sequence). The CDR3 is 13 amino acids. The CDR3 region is CATSRRPSYEQYF. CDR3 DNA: TGTGCCACCAGCAGGCGACCCTCCTACGAGCAGTACTTC.

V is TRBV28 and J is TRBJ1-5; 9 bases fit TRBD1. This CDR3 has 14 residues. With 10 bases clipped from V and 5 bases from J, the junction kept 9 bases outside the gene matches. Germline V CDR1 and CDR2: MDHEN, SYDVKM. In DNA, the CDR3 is TGTGCCACAGCCGGGGGACAGGGTTATCAGCCCCAGCATTTT. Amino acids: CATAGGQGYQPQHF. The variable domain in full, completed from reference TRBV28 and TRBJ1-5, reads DVKVTQSSRYLVKRTGEKVFLECVQDMDHENMFWYRQDPGLGLRLIYFSYDVKMKEKGDIPEGYSVSREKKERFSLILESASTNQTSMYLCATAGGQGYQPQHFGDGTRLSIL.

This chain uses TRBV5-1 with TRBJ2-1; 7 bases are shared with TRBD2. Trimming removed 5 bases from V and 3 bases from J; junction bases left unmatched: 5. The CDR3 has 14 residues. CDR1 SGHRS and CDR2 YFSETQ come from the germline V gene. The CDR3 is CASSPGLDYNEQFF. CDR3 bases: TGCGCCAGCAGTCCCGGACTAGACTACAATGAGCAGTTCTTC.

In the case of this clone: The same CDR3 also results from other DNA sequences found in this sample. The CDR3 region has the DNA TGTGCCAGCAGCCCGACGGGGAACACTGAAGCTTTCTTT. Translated: CASSPTGNTEAFF. The V call is TRBV9, the J call TRBJ1-1; D gene unclear. The ends were cut back, 4 bases at V and 1 base at J, with 8 bases in the middle. This CDR3 comprises 13 residues. CDR1 is SGDLS and CDR2 is YYNGEE in the germline V gene.

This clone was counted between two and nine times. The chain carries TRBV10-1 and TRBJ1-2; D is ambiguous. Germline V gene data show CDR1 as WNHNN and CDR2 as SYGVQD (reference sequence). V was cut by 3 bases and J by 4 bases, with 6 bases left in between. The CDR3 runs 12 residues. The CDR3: CASSDTTYGYTF. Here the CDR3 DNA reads TGCGCCAGCAGTGACACAACCTATGGCTACACCTTC.

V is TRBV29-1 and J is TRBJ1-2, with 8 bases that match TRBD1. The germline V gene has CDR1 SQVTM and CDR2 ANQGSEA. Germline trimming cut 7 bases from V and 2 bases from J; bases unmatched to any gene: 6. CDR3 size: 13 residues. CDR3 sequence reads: CSERQGPNYGYTF. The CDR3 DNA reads TGCAGCGAGAGACAGGGGCCCAACTATGGCTACACCTTC. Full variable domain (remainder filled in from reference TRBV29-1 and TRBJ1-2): SAVISQKPSRDICQRGTSLTIQCQVDSQVTMMFWYRQQPGQSLTLIATANQGSEATYESGFVIDKFPISRPNLTFSTLTVSNMSPEDSSIYLCSERQGPNYGYTFGSGTRLTVV.

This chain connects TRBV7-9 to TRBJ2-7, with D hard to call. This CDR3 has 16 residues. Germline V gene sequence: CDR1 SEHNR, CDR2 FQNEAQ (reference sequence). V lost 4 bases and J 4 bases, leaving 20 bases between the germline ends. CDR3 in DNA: TGTGCCAGCAGCTCATCCCGACACCCACCGGCATACGAGCAGTACTTC. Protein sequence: CASSSSRHPPAYEQYF. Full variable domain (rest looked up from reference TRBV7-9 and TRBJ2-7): DTGVSQNPRHKITKRGQNVTFRCDPISEHNRLYWYRQTLGQGPEFLTYFQNEAQLEKSRLLSDRFSAERPKGSFSTLEIQRTEQGDSAMYLCASSSSRHPPAYEQYFGPGTRLTVT.

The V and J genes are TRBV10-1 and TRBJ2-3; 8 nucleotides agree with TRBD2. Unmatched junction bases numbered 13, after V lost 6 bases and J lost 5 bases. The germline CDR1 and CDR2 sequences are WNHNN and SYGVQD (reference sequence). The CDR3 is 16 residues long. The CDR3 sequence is CASSHKRELFGDTQYF. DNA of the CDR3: TGCGCCAGCAGCCACAAGCGGGAGTTATTTGGAGATACGCAGTATTTT.

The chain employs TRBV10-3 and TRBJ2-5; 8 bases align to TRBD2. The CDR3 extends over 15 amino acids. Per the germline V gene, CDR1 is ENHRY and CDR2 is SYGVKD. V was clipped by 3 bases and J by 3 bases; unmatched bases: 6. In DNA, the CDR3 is TGTGCCATCAGTGATGCAGCGGGAGCTGAAGAGACCCAGTACTTC. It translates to CAISDAAGAEETQYF.

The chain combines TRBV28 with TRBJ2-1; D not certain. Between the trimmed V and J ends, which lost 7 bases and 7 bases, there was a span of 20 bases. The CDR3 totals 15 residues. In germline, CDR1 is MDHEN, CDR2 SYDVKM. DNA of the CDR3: TGTGCCAGCACCACGCCCCCTAGAAGTAGAAATGAGCAGTTCTTC. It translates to CASTTPPRSRNEQFF. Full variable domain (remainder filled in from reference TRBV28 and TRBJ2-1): DVKVTQSSRYLVKRTGEKVFLECVQDMDHENMFWYRQDPGLGLRLIYFSYDVKMKEKGDIPEGYSVSREKKERFSLILESASTNQTSMYLCASTTPPRSRNEQFFGPGTRLTVL.

The DNA of the CDR3 is TGTGCCAGCAGCGCGACAGGGTACCTAAGTAATGAAAAACTGTTTTTT. Protein sequence: CASSATGYLSNEKLFF. The rearrangement joins TRBV9 to TRBJ1-4; 7 bases map to TRBD1. The V and J ends lost 3 bases and 4 bases, in that order; junction bases with no gene match: 9. Germline V CDR1 and CDR2: SGDLS, YYNGEE. The CDR3 runs to 16 residues.

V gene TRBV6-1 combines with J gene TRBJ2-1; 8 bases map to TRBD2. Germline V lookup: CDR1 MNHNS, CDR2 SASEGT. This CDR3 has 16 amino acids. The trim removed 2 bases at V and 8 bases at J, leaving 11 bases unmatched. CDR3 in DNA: TGTGCCAGCAGTGAAACTCCACTAGCGGACCGTCATGAGCAGTTCTTC. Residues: CASSETPLADRHEQFF.

This CDR3 is CASSLRWTEPGNTIYF. The CDR3 bases are TGTGCCAGCAGCTTAAGGTGGACAGAGCCTGGAAACACCATATATTTT. The V gene is TRBV13, the J gene TRBJ1-3; tentative D call: TRBD1 (6 bases). This CDR3 has 16 amino acids. The V gene's germline CDR1 is PRHDT and CDR2 FYEKMQ (reference sequence). Between the trimmed V and J ends, which lost 2 bases and 2 bases, there was a span of 13 bases.

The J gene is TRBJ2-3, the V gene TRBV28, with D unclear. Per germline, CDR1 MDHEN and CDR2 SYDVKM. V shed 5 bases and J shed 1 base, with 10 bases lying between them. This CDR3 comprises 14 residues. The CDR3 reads CASSPLRGTDTQYF. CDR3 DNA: TGTGCCAGCAGTCCTCTCCGGGGCACAGATACGCAGTATTTT.

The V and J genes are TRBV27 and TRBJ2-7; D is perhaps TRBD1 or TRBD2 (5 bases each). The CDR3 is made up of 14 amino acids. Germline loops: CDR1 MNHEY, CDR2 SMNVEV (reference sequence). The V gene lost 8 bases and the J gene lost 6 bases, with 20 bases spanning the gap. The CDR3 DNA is TGTGCCAGCGGGGTGAGGGGAGTGGGTCGCGAGCAGTACTTC. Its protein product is CASGVRGVGREQYF.

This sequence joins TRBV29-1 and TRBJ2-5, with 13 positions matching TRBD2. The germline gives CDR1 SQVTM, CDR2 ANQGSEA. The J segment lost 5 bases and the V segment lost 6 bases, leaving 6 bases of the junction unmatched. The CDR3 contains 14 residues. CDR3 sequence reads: CSVGTSGILETQYF. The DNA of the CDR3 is TGCAGCGTGGGGACTAGCGGGATTTTGGAGACCCAGTACTTC.

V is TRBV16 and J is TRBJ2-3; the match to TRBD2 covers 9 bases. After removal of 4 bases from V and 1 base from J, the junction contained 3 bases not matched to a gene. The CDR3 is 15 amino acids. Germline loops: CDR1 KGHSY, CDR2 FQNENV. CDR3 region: CASSRQREGTDTQYF. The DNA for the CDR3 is TGTGCCAGCAGCCGACAGCGGGAGGGCACAGATACGCAGTATTTT.

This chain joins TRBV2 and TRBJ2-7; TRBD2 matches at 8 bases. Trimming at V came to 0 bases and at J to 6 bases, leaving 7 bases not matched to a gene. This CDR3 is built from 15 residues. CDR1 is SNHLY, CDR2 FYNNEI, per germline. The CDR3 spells CASSEATSGRLEQYF. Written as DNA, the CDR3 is TGTGCCAGCAGTGAAGCTACTAGCGGACGCCTCGAGCAGTACTTC.

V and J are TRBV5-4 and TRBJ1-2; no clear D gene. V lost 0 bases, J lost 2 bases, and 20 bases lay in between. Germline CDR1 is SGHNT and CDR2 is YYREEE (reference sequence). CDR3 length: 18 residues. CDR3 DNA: TGTGCCAGCAGCTTGGGATCCGGTATCGGGGAGTTCAACTATGGCTACACCTTC. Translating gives CASSLGSGIGEFNYGYTF.

CDR3 DNA sequence: TGTGCCAGCAGTTTCCTAACTACGAACTCCTACAATGAGCAGTTCTTC. Encoded protein: CASSFLTTNSYNEQFF. This rearrangement joins TRBV27 to TRBJ2-1; D not certain. The CDR3 contains 16 residues. V was cut by 3 bases and J by 0 bases, with 12 bases left in between. Germline-derived CDR1 and CDR2 are MNHEY and SMNVEV (reference sequence).

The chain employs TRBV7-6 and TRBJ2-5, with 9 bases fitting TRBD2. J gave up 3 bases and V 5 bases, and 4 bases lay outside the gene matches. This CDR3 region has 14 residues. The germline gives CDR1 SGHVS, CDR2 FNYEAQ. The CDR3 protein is CASSRLAAEETQYF. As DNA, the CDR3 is TGTGCCAGCAGCCGACTAGCGGCTGAAGAGACCCAGTACTTC.

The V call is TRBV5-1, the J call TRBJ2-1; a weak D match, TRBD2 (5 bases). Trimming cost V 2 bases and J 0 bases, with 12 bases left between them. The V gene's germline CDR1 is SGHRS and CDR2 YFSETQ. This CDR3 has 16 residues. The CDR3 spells CASSFSGGSSYNEQFF. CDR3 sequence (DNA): TGCGCCAGCAGCTTTTCAGGAGGAAGCTCCTACAATGAGCAGTTCTTC.